One and the same sample provided the 17 T cell receptor beta chains below, sequenced in a study of beta chain features in type 1 diabetes. Reverse transcribing all isolated RNA meant expressed TCRB transcripts were sequenced. Repertoires were generated with immunoSEQ multiplex PCR, while TCRdb's copy carries only in-frame clones and drops some. The table shows hundreds of thousands of clones, with about 32% occurring only once. Sequencing was performed on naive CD4+ T cells from blood. These receptors were obtained from a young man in good health.

The V gene is TRBV11-2, the J gene TRBJ2-1; the D gene is possibly TRBD2 (5 bases). Germline-derived CDR1 and CDR2 are SGHAT and FQNNGV. Trimming left V 4 bases short and J 6 bases short, with 7 bases between. This CDR3 contains 12 residues. The CDR3 sequence is CASSWTFNEQFF. The CDR3 DNA is TGTGCCAGCAGCTGGACTTTCAATGAGCAGTTCTTC.

The V gene is TRBV30, the J gene TRBJ1-5; D might be TRBD1 (5 bases). Germline V gives CDR1 GTSNPN, CDR2 SVGIG (reference sequence). The CDR3 is 13 amino acids. V was shortened by 5 bases and J by 6 bases, with 14 bases between the two germline ends. For the CDR3, the DNA is TGTGCCTGGGCCCACCGGGACGGTCAGCCCCAGCATTTT. It translates to CAWAHRDGQPQHF.

In this sample, this clone turned up a few times. The V gene is TRBV29-1, the J gene TRBJ2-1; D ambiguous. Germline V gives CDR1 SQVTM, CDR2 ANQGSEA. This CDR3 region has 13 residues. The V end was cut by 7 bases, the J end by 0 bases, with 10 bases between. The CDR3 here is CSAARSSYNEQFF. For the CDR3, the DNA is TGCAGCGCTGCGCGGTCCTCCTACAATGAGCAGTTCTTC.

Only a few counts were recorded for this clone. V is TRBV10-2 and J is TRBJ2-4; no reliable D call. V lost 0 bases and J 7 bases, leaving 4 bases between the germline ends. CDR1 and CDR2 from the germline V gene are WSHSY and SAAADI. This CDR3 has 12 amino acids. CDR3 sequence reads: CASSESTNIQYF. The CDR3 coding sequence is TGCGCCAGCAGTGAGTCGACCAACATTCAGTACTTC.

This chain links TRBV30 with TRBJ1-1, with 9 bases identical to TRBD1. CDR3 size: 14 residues. Germline CDR1 reads GTSNPN; CDR2 reads SVGIG (reference sequence). The J segment lost 6 bases and the V segment lost 2 bases, leaving 7 bases of the junction unmatched. The CDR3 spells CAWSRDRADPEAFF. Here the CDR3 DNA reads TGTGCCTGGAGTAGGGACAGGGCGGATCCTGAAGCTTTCTTT.

J is TRBJ2-1 and V is TRBV19; 10 bases fit TRBD1. J lost 8 bases, V lost 9 bases, and 7 bases had no gene match. The length of the CDR3 is 13 residues. The V gene's germline CDR1 is LNHDA and CDR2 SQIVND (reference sequence). CDR3 residues: CASRDRGRHEQFF. CDR3 bases: TGTGCCAGCAGAGACAGGGGGCGACATGAGCAGTTCTTC. Looking up the rest from reference TRBV19 and TRBJ2-1 gives the full variable domain: DGGITQSPKYLFRKEGQNVTLSCEQNLNHDAMYWYRQDPGQGLRLIYYSQIVNDFQKGDIAEGYSVSREKKESFPLTVTSAQKNPTAFYLCASRDRGRHEQFFGPGTRLTVL.

This clone has just a few counts. V usage is TRBV7-2 and J usage is TRBJ1-5; no clear D. The V and J ends lost 5 bases and 2 bases respectively, with 10 bases between them. This CDR3 contains 14 residues. Per the germline V gene, CDR1 is SGHTA and CDR2 is FQGNSA. CDR3 in amino acids: CASSERVGNQPQHF. The CDR3 DNA follows: TGTGCCAGCAGCGAGAGGGTTGGCAATCAGCCCCAGCATTTT.

The V call is TRBV11-2, the J call TRBJ2-4; TRBD2 agrees at 7 bases. Germline V lookup: CDR1 SGHAT, CDR2 FQNNGV. Losses at the gene ends were 8 bases for V and 3 bases for J; bases not matched to a gene: 22. The length of the CDR3 is 19 residues. CDR3: CASDRLAGAHPRVKNIQYF. Written as DNA, the CDR3 is TGTGCCAGCGACCGACTTGCGGGAGCCCACCCCCGGGTCAAAAACATTCAGTACTTC.

CDR3 sequence reads: CSVARDRGYEQYF. The CDR3 nucleotides are TGCAGCGTAGCCCGGGACAGGGGCTACGAGCAGTACTTC. The chain uses TRBV29-1 and TRBJ2-7; TRBD1 matches 10 bases. The trim removed 6 bases at V and 3 bases at J, leaving 5 bases unmatched. This CDR3 spans 13 amino acids. Germline V gene sequence: CDR1 SQVTM, CDR2 ANQGSEA.

The chain uses TRBV6-5 and TRBJ2-1; TRBD2 aligns across 8 bases. Losses at the gene ends were 4 bases for V and 5 bases for J; bases not matched to a gene: 10. The germline V gene encodes CDR1 MNHEY and CDR2 SVGAGI. The length of the CDR3 is 16 residues. For the CDR3, the DNA is TGTGCCAGCAGTTCGAGCGGGAGAGGTTTAAACAATGAGCAGTTCTTC. Its protein product is CASSSSGRGLNNEQFF.

The V and J genes are TRBV28 and TRBJ2-1; a possible D gene is TRBD2 (6 bases). The germline V and J ends were trimmed by 2 bases and 7 bases, with 15 bases remaining between them. The V gene's germline CDR1 is MDHEN and CDR2 SYDVKM. The CDR3 is 15 amino acids. DNA for the CDR3: TGTGCCAGCAGTTTACTCCGTCCCCGGGGGAATGAGCAGTTCTTC. It translates to CASSLLRPRGNEQFF.

This clone occurred a few times. The genes are TRBV5-1 and TRBJ2-3; either TRBD1 or TRBD2 may fit D (5 bases each). Per the germline V gene, CDR1 is SGHRS and CDR2 is YFSETQ. CDR3 length: 15 residues. Trimming left V 4 bases short and J 2 bases short, with 14 bases between. CDR3 residues: CASSPGTPNTDTQYF. DNA for the CDR3: TGCGCCAGCAGCCCCGGGACGCCGAACACAGATACGCAGTATTTT.

This rearrangement joins TRBV7-2 to TRBJ1-2; 7 bases fit TRBD1. The length of the CDR3 is 15 residues. Trimming cost V 4 bases and J 0 bases; bases outside gene matches: 5. Germline CDR1 reads SGHTA; CDR2 reads FQGNSA. The DNA of the CDR3 is TGTGCCAGCAGCTCCCAGGGGGGAGCTAACTATGGCTACACCTTC. It is translated as CASSSQGGANYGYTF.

Turning to this clone: The junction departs from the called germline gene at one end, perhaps through a read error. The rearrangement uses TRBV30 and TRBJ2-7; perhaps TRBD2 as D (6 bases). Germline assignment: CDR1 GTSNPN and CDR2 SVGIG (reference sequence). This CDR3 has 14 residues. For the CDR3, the DNA is TGTGCCGGGAGTGTATCGGGACTTACCTACGAGCAGTACTTC. This gives the protein CAGSVSGLTYEQYF. The whole variable domain, remainder taken from reference TRBV30 and TRBJ2-7, is SQTIHQWPATLVQPVGSPLSLECTVEGTSNPNLYWYRQAAGRGLQLLFYSVGIGQISSEVPQNLSASRPQDRQFILSSKKLLLSDSGFYLCAGSVSGLTYEQYFGPGTRLTVT.

The CDR3, as DNA: TGTGCCAGCAGCCAGTTACTAGCCAAAAACATTCAGTACTTC. Translated, it gives CASSQLLAKNIQYF. The rearrangement links TRBV7-2 to TRBJ2-4, with unresolved D. The V and J ends lost 5 bases and 0 bases respectively, with 8 bases between them. Germline V gene data show CDR1 as SGHTA and CDR2 as FQGNSA. There are 14 residues in the CDR3.

The chain links TRBV7-8 to TRBJ2-5, with 12 positions matching TRBD2. Germline assignment: CDR1 SGHVS and CDR2 FQNEAQ. There are 16 residues in the CDR3. Trimming at V came to 7 bases and at J to 0 bases, leaving 6 bases not matched to a gene. Here the CDR3 reads CASKGLAGNYQETQYF. DNA of the CDR3: TGTGCCAGCAAAGGACTAGCGGGAAATTACCAAGAGACCCAGTACTTC.

This clone was seen only a few times. CDR3 protein: CASTVDPSTDTQYF. The CDR3 DNA follows: TGTGCCAGCACAGTAGACCCAAGCACAGATACGCAGTATTTT. The chain couples TRBV9 to TRBJ2-3; D not certain. There are 14 residues in the CDR3. Germline CDR1 and CDR2: SGDLS and YYNGEE. The V end was cut by 6 bases, the J end by 0 bases, with 11 bases between. The variable domain in full, with the rest retrieved from reference TRBV9 and TRBJ2-3, is DSGVTQTPKHLITATGQRVTLRCSPRSGDLSVYWYQQSLDQGLQFLIQYYNGEERAKGNILERFSAQQFPDLHSELNLSSLELGDSALYFCASTVDPSTDTQYFGPGTRLTVL.